The 27 T cell receptor beta chains listed next were all sequenced from one sample in a study of T cell responses to AZD1222 COVID-19 vaccine. Profiling relied on immunoSEQ multiplex PCR, and the TCRdb table lists in-frame clones only, not all of them. The sample holds about 120,000 clones, 92% seen once. Specimen: peripheral blood, collected on day 0 of AZD1222 vaccination. These receptor sequences come from an adult in good health.

This chain joins TRBV3-1 (or the pseudogene TRBV3-2) and TRBJ1-1; D unresolved. Germline V gene data show CDR1 as LGHDT and CDR2 as YNNKEL (reference sequence). V was shortened by 10 bases and J by 8 bases, with 11 bases between the two germline ends. CDR3 length equals 10 residues. The CDR3 DNA reads TGTGCCAACCTGGACGCCGAAGCTTTCTTT. Protein: CANLDAEAFF.

The gene calls are TRBV14 and TRBJ1-1; 11 bases map to TRBD1. From germline, CDR1 is SGHDN and CDR2 FVKESK. The CDR3 contains 15 residues. J lost 5 bases, V lost 1 base, and 3 bases had no gene match. CDR3 in amino acids: CASSQVGTGGTEAFF. CDR3 sequence (DNA): TGTGCCAGCAGCCAAGTAGGGACAGGGGGGACTGAAGCTTTCTTT.

The chain couples TRBV6-2 or TRBV6-3 to TRBJ2-3; tentative D call: TRBD2 (6 bases). CDR3 length equals 15 residues. The ends were cut back, 4 bases at V and 6 bases at J, with 17 bases in the middle. CDR1 and CDR2 (germline): MNHEY, SVGEGT. This chain's CDR3 is CASSSTRTKGDTQYF. The CDR3 DNA follows: TGTGCCAGCAGTTCTACTCGGACTAAAGGGGATACGCAGTATTTT.

The chain is built from TRBV6-2 or TRBV6-3 and TRBJ2-7; 9 bases align to TRBD1. Germline V gene lookup returns CDR1 MNHEY and CDR2 SVGEGT. V dropped 6 bases and J dropped 0; count of bases not matched to a gene: 6. The CDR3 extends over 15 amino acids. The DNA of the CDR3 is TGTGCCAGCAGCCCACAGGGGGCTGTCTCCTACGAGCAGTACTTC. Protein product: CASSPQGAVSYEQYF.

The chain couples TRBV6-1 to TRBJ1-4, with TRBD1 matching 7 bases. V lost 3 bases to trimming and J lost 4 bases; unmatched junction nucleotides: 8. The CDR3 spans 16 residues. Germline CDR1 is MNHNS and CDR2 is SASEGT. The CDR3 DNA follows: TGTGCCAGCAGTGACCGCCAACAGGGGAATAATGAAAAACTGTTTTTT. Protein: CASSDRQQGNNEKLFF.

This chain connects TRBV10-3 to TRBJ1-1; the D is unclear. The V end was cut by 4 bases, the J end by 2 bases, with 8 bases between. The CDR3 length is 13 residues. From germline, CDR1 is ENHRY and CDR2 SYGVKD. CDR3 protein: CAISGTVNTEAFF. For the CDR3, the DNA is TGTGCCATCAGTGGGACGGTAAACACTGAAGCTTTCTTT.

J is TRBJ2-4 and V is TRBV19; TRBD2 might be the D (6 bases). V was clipped by 4 bases and J by 4 bases, with 14 bases between them. The CDR3 totals 15 residues. Per the germline V gene, CDR1 is LNHDA and CDR2 is SQIVND (reference sequence). DNA for the CDR3: TGTGCCAGTAGTAGAAGGACGGGAGATAAAAACATTCAGTACTTC. Its translation is CASSRRTGDKNIQYF.

This chain uses TRBV6-5 with TRBJ1-1; D might be TRBD1 (5 bases). The V end was cut by 6 bases, the J end by 10 bases, with 15 bases between. The CDR3 runs to 12 residues. Per germline, CDR1 MNHEY and CDR2 SVGAGI. CDR3 amino acids: CASRRAERGAFF. The CDR3 DNA is TGTGCCAGCAGGCGGGCCGAAAGGGGAGCTTTCTTT.

The V gene is TRBV30, the J gene TRBJ2-1; 14 bases align to TRBD2. Germline trimming cut 3 bases from V and 5 bases from J; bases unmatched to any gene: 15. The CDR3 is 19 amino acids. Germline CDR1 GTSNPN, CDR2 SVGIG (reference sequence). The CDR3 DNA follows: TGTGCCTGGAGCGCCGGGACTAGCGGGAGACCAAGGCCCCACAATGAGCAGTTCTTC. Translating gives CAWSAGTSGRPRPHNEQFF.

The chain combines TRBV5-6 with TRBJ2-3, with D hard to call. The germline V and J ends were trimmed by 3 bases and 2 bases, with 13 bases remaining between them. The germline CDR1 and CDR2 sequences are SGHDT and YYEEEE. The CDR3 consists of 15 residues. CDR3 sequence: CASSSTPLVTDTQYF. The CDR3 DNA reads TGTGCCAGCAGCTCCACTCCTCTGGTCACAGATACGCAGTATTTT.

This clone was detected once. The gene calls are TRBV7-2 and TRBJ2-3, with 9 bases fitting TRBD2. The V segment lost 6 bases and the J segment 6 bases; nucleotides outside the gene matches: 10. Germline CDR1 SGHTA, CDR2 FQGNSA. The CDR3 totals 15 residues. DNA of the CDR3: TGTGCCAGCAGAACCCTAGCGGGGATAAGGGATACGCAGTATTTT. This translates into CASRTLAGIRDTQYF. Full variable domain (rest looked up from reference TRBV7-2 and TRBJ2-3): GAGVSQSPSNKVTEKGKDVELRCDPISGHTALYWYRQSLGQGLEFLIYFQGNSAPDKSGLPSDRFSAERTGGSVSTLTIQRTQQEDSAVYLCASRTLAGIRDTQYFGPGTRLTVL.

This clone was picked up one time. The CDR3 coding sequence is TGTGCCAGCAGGGATGCTAACTATGGCTACACCTTC. Its translation: CASRDANYGYTF. This rearrangement joins TRBV9 to TRBJ1-2; D remains ambiguous. Trimming removed 5 bases at V and 0 bases at J, with 5 bases between. CDR3 length: 12 amino acids. CDR1 is SGDLS and CDR2 is YYNGEE in the germline V gene.

The V gene is TRBV7-2, the J gene TRBJ2-3; 11 positions match TRBD2. Germline V gives CDR1 SGHTA, CDR2 FQGNSA. This CDR3 is built from 16 residues. V gave up 1 base and J gave up 3 bases; unmatched junction bases: 3. CDR3 amino acids: CASSLDVAGGTDTQYF. The CDR3, as DNA: TGTGCCAGCAGCTTAGATGTAGCGGGGGGGACAGATACGCAGTATTTT.

The genes are TRBV19 and TRBJ2-3, with 8 bases aligning to TRBD2. V was clipped by 7 bases and J by 1 base; unmatched bases: 7. The germline CDR1 and CDR2 sequences are LNHDA and SQIVND (reference sequence). This CDR3 is 15 amino acids long. The CDR3 loop is CASTDIGGGTDTQYF. CDR3 nucleotide sequence: TGTGCCAGTACAGACATCGGGGGGGGCACAGATACGCAGTATTTT.

The rearrangement links TRBV12-3 or TRBV12-4 to TRBJ1-1; D may be TRBD1 (5 bases). CDR3 length equals 12 residues. Trimming left V 7 bases short and J 11 bases short, with 17 bases between. The CDR3 bases are TGTGCCAGCAATCGAAAGGGGACGTTCGCTTTCTTT. It codes for CASNRKGTFAFF.

The chain employs TRBV20-1 and TRBJ1-4; D call uncertain. Trimming shortened V by 3 bases and J by 8 bases, and 16 bases separated the two germline ends. The CDR3 consists of 14 residues. The germline V gene has CDR1 DFQATT and CDR2 SNEGSKA (reference sequence). CDR3 sequence reads: CSASLAVMNEKLFF. In DNA form, the CDR3 reads TGCAGTGCTAGTCTCGCAGTCATGAACGAAAAACTGTTTTTT.

The CDR3, as DNA: TGTGCCAGCAGCTTAGTAGAGGGGCTCGGCACTGAAGCTTTCTTT. Translation gives CASSLVEGLGTEAFF. The rearrangement uses TRBV7-8 and TRBJ1-1; a possible D gene is TRBD1 (5 bases). V dropped 1 base and J dropped 4 bases, with 13 bases sitting between them. Per the germline V gene, CDR1 is SGHVS and CDR2 is FQNEAQ. There are 15 residues in the CDR3.

The rearrangement links TRBV2 to TRBJ1-5; 9 bases are a match to TRBD1. J gave up 5 bases and V 5 bases, and 13 bases lay outside the gene matches. This CDR3 is 17 amino acids long. Germline V gene sequence: CDR1 SNHLY, CDR2 FYNNEI. The CDR3 spells CASSRTPGQGVDQPQHF. The DNA of the CDR3 is TGTGCCAGCAGTAGAACGCCGGGACAGGGTGTTGATCAGCCCCAGCATTTT.

CDR3 coding DNA: TGTGCCAGTAGTATAGGGTCTGGAGTTGGAAACACCATATATTTT. This translates into CASSIGSGVGNTIYF. The rearrangement joins TRBV19 to TRBJ1-3; D not certain. Germline assignment: CDR1 LNHDA and CDR2 SQIVND (reference sequence). The germline V and J ends were trimmed by 1 base and 3 bases, with 10 bases remaining between them. This CDR3 spans 15 amino acids.

This chain connects TRBV6-5 to TRBJ1-2; no firm D call. V lost 6 bases and J 4 bases, leaving 9 bases between the germline ends. Germline V gives CDR1 MNHEY, CDR2 SVGAGI. The CDR3 is made up of 12 amino acids. The CDR3 DNA reads as TGTGCCAGCAGCCTGGGTGGCTATGGCTACACCTTC. This translates into CASSLGGYGYTF.

This chain joins TRBV7-5 and TRBJ1-1; TRBD1 is taken as the D call from the table, unchecked against the DNA. TRBV7-5 is shown as a pseudogene. The CDR3 sequence is 15 residues long. The CDR3 DNA follows: TGTGCCAGAAGCTTAGTTGAGACAAGGAAGCTTGAAGCTTTCTTT. This encodes CARSLVETRKLEAFF.

This clone was detected once. V is TRBV19 and J is TRBJ2-5; D is uncertain. CDR3 size: 17 residues. Germline CDR1 LNHDA, CDR2 SQIVND (reference sequence). Trimming removed 4 bases at V and 2 bases at J, with 20 bases between. The CDR3 nucleotides are TGTGCCAGTAGTAGGATCACTTCTGCAGGACGACAAGAGACCCAGTACTTC. This codes for CASSRITSAGRQETQYF.

The V gene is TRBV4-3, the J gene TRBJ2-3, with D uncertain. V was pared by 0 bases and J by 2 bases, with 9 bases between. The CDR3 spans 15 residues. Germline values: CDR1 LGHNA, CDR2 YSLEER. CDR3 amino acids: CASSQDGYFTDTQYF. DNA of the CDR3: TGCGCCAGCAGCCAAGATGGGTATTTCACAGATACGCAGTATTTT.

This chain joins TRBV5-6 and TRBJ2-7; TRBD1 agrees at 8 bases. V lost 2 bases and J lost 5; bases outside the gene matches: 18. Germline-derived CDR1 and CDR2 are SGHDT and YYEEEE. CDR3 length: 18 amino acids. The CDR3: CASSFLKGTGALSDEQYF. The CDR3 region has the DNA TGTGCCAGCAGCTTCCTGAAAGGGACAGGAGCCCTTTCCGACGAGCAGTACTTC.

The chain has TRBV7-9 and TRBJ1-1; 7 bases fit TRBD1. J gave up 3 bases and V 5 bases, and 6 bases lay outside the gene matches. This CDR3 is built from 14 residues. CDR1 and CDR2 (germline): SEHNR, FQNEAQ (reference sequence). The CDR3 DNA reads TGTGCCAGCAGCCTGACAGGGTTTGACACTGAAGCTTTCTTT. This sequence encodes CASSLTGFDTEAFF.

The chain carries TRBV6-1 and TRBJ1-5; D is ambiguous. The CDR3 is 12 residues long. Germline V gene sequence: CDR1 MNHNS, CDR2 SASEGT. Deletions cut 6 bases from V and 7 bases from J, with 10 bases between. CDR3 DNA sequence: TGTGCCAGCAGCGACATGGGCCAGCCCCAGCATTTT. Translation: CASSDMGQPQHF.

The V call is TRBV4-3, the J call TRBJ1-3; TRBD1 matches at 7 bases. J gave up 4 bases and V 0 bases, and 6 bases lay outside the gene matches. CDR3 length: 16 residues. Per the germline V gene, CDR1 is LGHNA and CDR2 is YSLEER. The CDR3 loop reads CASSQDGGQTGNTIYF. CDR3 bases: TGCGCCAGCAGCCAAGATGGGGGACAGACGGGAAACACCATATATTTT.